The present TCR beta chain was sequenced within a study of blood T cell repertoires in COVID-19 (dated by TCRdb to the early 2020s). Study-level background: Samples covering the acute and convalescent phases of COVID-19 were provided by collaborators in the United States, Italy and Spain. The samples were drawn from the first 160 participants of the ongoing ImmuneRACE study and from some 1,300 subjects provided by 6 global collaborators. The material from the prospective study consisted of cDNA or gDNA derived from T cells, B-cell-depleted T cells, or PBMCs. Subjects who had been exposed to COVID-19, were actively infected with it, or had recovered from it provided the deeply sampled blood TCRbeta repertoires that made up the dataset. The repertoires were released in a freely available public database meant as a resource for research on the immune response to SARS-CoV-2. Sample metadata almost always included a de-identified subject ID, COVID-19 status, age in years and sex. Where available, HLA class I and class II types were obtained from metadata supplied by the sample provider rather than from assay-based typing.

TCRbeta CDR3 regions were amplified from genomic DNA using the immunoSEQ Assay, a bias-controlled multiplex PCR. As for how the authors treated the data: Within the assay, amplification of reference gene primers was used to estimate how many nucleated cells each sample contained. To quantify the absolute abundance of each unique TCRbeta CDR3 rearrangement, sequence reads were collapsed and filtered. For each sample, productive Simpson clonality was calculated as the square root of Simpson's diversity index across productive rearrangements. TCRdb carries this immuneACCESS record with in-frame sequences only. Its versions omit some clonotypes, under half of them owing to an unresolved V gene in the studies checked, with the rest unexplained. That table gives V, J and clone size, and the DNA gave D and trimming. This sample gives fewer than 140,000 clones in total; roughly 80% of them show up just once. The leading ten clones occupy 11% to 15% of the sample.

In the germline V gene (reference sequence), CDR1 corresponds to LNHDA and CDR2 to SQIVND. Reading from cysteine to phenylalanine, the CDR3 counts 12 amino acids. This entry keeps only the CDR3 DNA: 36 bases, framed from base 1. The V and J ends are trimmed by 3 bases and 1 base, leaving 3 bases between them. Points on this clone: Its antigen is not yet known. Base qualities are not at hand, and no much larger clone is one base apart.

Points the paper makes about the study in general: How much clinical and demographic metadata was included differed by source and by participant, and the metadata was provided uncurated.

The collaborating institutions used their own protocols to collect whole blood in K2EDTA tubes. Collaborator samples were shipped for TCRbeta analysis as frozen whole blood, isolated PBMCs, or DNA extracted from either sample type. Rearrangement joined TRBV19 to TRBJ1-2, with the D gene not confidently named. The sample was peripheral blood. This receptor was obtained from a woman aged 55-69 years with acute or convalescent COVID-19. The DNA sequence reads TGTGCCAGTAGTATGAGTAACTATGGCTACACCTTC. Its protein product is CASSMSNYGYTF.